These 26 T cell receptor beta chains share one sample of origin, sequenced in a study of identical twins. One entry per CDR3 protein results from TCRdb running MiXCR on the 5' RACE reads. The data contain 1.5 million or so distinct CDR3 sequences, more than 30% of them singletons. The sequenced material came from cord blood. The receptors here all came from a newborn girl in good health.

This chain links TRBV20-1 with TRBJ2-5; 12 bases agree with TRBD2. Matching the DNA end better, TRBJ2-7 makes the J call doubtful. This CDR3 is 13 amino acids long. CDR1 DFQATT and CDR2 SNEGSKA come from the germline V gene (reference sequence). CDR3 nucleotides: TGCAGTGCTCGACTAGCGGGAGCCGACGAGCAGTACTTC. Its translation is CSARLAGADEQYF.

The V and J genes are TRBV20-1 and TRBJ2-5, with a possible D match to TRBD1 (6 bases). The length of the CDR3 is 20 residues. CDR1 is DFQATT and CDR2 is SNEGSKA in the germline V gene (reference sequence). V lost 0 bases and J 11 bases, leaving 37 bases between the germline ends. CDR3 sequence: CSARDQERMGRGWIRNEQYF. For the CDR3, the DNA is TGCAGTGCTAGAGATCAAGAGAGGATGGGAAGGGGGTGGATTCGTAATGAGCAGTACTTC.

In nucleotides, the CDR3 is TGCGCCAGCAGCTTAGGGACTCCTATGGGAGAGCAGTACTTC. It specifies CASSLGTPMGEQYF. V and J are TRBV5-1 and TRBJ2-4; TRBD2 might be the D (6 bases). V was pared by 2 bases and J by 13 bases, with 19 bases between. The CDR3 totals 14 residues. The germline gives CDR1 SGHRS, CDR2 YFSETQ.

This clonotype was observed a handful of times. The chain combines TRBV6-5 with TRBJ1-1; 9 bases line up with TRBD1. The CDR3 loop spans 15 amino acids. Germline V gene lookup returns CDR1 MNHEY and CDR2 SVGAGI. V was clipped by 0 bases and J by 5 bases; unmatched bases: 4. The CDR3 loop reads CASSYSDRGGTEAFF. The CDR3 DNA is TGTGCCAGCAGTTACTCGGACAGGGGAGGGACTGAAGCTTTCTTT.

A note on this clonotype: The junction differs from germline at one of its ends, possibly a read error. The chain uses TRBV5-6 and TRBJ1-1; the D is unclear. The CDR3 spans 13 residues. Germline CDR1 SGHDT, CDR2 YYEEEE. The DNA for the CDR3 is TGTGTCAGCAGCGCGCTCATGGGGAGTGAAGCTTTCTTT. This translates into CVSSALMGSEAFF.

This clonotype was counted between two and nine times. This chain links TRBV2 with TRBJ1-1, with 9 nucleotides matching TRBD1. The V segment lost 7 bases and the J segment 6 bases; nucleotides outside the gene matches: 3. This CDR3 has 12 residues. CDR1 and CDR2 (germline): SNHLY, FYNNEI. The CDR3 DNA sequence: TGTGCCAGCACCTGGACAGGGGCTGAAGCTTTCTTT. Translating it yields CASTWTGAEAFF. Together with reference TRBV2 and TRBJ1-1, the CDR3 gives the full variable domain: EPEVTQTPSHQVTQMGQEVILRCVPISNHLYFYWYRQILGQKVEFLVSFYNNEISEKSEIFDDQFSVERPDGSNFTLKIRSTKLEDSAMYFCASTWTGAEAFFGQGTRLTVV.

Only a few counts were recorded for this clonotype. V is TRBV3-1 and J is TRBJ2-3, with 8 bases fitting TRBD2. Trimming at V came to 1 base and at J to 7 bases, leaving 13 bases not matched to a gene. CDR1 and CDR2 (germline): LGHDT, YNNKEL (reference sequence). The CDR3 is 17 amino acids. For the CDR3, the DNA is TGTGCCAGCAGCCAAGGAATGGAGCACGGGAGGGCGCATACGCAGTATTTT. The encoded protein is CASSQGMEHGRAHTQYF.

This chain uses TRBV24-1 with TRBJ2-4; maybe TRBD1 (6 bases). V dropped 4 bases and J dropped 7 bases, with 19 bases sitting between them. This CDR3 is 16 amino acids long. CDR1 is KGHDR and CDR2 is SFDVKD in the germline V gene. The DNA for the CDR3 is TGTGCCACCAGTGACTGCAGGGGCGAGGGGTCGAACATTCAGTACTTC. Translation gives CATSDCRGEGSNIQYF.

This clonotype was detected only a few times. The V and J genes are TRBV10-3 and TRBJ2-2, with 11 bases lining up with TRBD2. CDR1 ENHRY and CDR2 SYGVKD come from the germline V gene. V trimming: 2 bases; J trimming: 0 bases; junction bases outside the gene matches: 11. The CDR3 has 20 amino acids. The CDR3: CAISEPEPGLADANTGELFF. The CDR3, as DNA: TGTGCCATCAGTGAGCCGGAGCCGGGACTAGCGGACGCGAACACCGGGGAGCTGTTTTTT.

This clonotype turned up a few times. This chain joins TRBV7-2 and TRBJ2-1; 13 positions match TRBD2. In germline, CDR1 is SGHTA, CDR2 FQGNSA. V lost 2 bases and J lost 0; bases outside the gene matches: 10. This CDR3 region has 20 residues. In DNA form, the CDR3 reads TGTGCCAGCAGCTTACCGGGACTAGCGGGACCTAACCACTCCTACAATGAGCAGTTCTTC. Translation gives CASSLPGLAGPNHSYNEQFF.

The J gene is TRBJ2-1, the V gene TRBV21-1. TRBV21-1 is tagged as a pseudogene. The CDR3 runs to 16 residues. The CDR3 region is CASSKNGEDSYNEQFF. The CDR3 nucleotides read TGTGCCAGCAGCAAGAATGGGGAGGACTCCTACAATGAGCAGTTCTTC.

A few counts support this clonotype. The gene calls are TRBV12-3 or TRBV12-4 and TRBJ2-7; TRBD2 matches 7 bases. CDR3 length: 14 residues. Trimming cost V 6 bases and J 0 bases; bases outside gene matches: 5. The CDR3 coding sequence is TGTGCCAGCAGAGCCCGGACTAGCTCCTACGAGCAGTACTTC. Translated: CASRARTSSYEQYF.

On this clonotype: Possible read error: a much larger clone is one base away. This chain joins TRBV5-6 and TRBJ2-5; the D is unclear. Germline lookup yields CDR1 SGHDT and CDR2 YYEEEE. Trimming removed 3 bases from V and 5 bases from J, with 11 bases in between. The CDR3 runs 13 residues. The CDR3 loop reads CASSSVTGETQYF. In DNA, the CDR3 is TGTGCCAGCAGCTCGGTTACTGGGGAGACCCAGTACTTC.

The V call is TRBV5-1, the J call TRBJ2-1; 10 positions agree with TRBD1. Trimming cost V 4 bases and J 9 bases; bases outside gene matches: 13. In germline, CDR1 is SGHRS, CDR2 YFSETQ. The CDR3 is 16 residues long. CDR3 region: CASSPIPGQGRGEQFF. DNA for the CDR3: TGCGCCAGCAGCCCTATACCGGGACAGGGGAGAGGTGAGCAGTTCTTC.

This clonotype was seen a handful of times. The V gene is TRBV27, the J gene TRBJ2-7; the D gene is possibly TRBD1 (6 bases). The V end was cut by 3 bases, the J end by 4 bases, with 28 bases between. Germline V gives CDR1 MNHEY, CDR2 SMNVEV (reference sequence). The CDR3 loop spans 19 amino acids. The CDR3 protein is CASSFFRGGTGTDRYEQYF. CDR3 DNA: TGTGCCAGCAGTTTTTTTAGAGGGGGTACCGGGACGGATCGGTACGAGCAGTACTTC.

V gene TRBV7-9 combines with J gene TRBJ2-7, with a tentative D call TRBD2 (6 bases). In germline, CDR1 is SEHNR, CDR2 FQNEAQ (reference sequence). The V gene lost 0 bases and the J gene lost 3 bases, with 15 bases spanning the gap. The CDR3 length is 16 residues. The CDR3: CASSLASPGVLYEQYF. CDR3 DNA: TGTGCCAGCAGCTTAGCGTCTCCGGGGGTACTCTACGAGCAGTACTTC.

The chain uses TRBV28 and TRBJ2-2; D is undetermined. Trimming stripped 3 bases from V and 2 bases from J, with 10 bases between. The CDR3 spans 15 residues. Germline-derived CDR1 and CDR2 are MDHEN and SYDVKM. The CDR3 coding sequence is TGTGCCAGCAGTTTGCTGCTACTAAACACCGGGGAGCTGTTTTTT. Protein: CASSLLLLNTGELFF.

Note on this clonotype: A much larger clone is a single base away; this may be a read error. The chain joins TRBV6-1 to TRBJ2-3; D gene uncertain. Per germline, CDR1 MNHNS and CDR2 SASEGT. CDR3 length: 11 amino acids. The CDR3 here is CAGSEEDTQYF. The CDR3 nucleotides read TGTGCCGGCAGTGAGGAAGATACGCAGTATTTT.

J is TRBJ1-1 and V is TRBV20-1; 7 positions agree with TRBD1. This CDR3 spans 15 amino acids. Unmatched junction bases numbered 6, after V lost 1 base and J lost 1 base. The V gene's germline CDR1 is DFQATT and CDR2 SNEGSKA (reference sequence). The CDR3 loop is CSARGGGGSNTEAFF. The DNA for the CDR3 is TGCAGTGCTAGAGGAGGGGGCGGGTCGAACACTGAAGCTTTCTTT.

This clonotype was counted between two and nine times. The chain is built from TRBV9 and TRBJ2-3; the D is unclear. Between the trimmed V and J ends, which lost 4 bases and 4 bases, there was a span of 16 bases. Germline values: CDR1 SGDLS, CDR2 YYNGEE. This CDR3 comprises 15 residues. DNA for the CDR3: TGTGCCAGCAGCCCGAGGACCTCCGCACCAGATACGCAGTATTTT. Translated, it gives CASSPRTSAPDTQYF.

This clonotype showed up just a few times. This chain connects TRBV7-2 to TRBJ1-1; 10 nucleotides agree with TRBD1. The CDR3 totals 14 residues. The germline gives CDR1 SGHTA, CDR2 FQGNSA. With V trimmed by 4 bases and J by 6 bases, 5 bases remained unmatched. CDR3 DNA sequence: TGTGCCAGCAGCTCTCGGGACAGGGGTGCTGAAGCTTTCTTT. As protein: CASSSRDRGAEAFF.

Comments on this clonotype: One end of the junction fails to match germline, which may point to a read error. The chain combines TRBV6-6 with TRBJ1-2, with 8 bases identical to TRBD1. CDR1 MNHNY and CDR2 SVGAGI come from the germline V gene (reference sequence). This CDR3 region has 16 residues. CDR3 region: CASSNSRTGRTYGYTF. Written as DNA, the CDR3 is TGTGCCAGCAGTAACTCCAGGACAGGGCGCACCTATGGCTACACCTTC.

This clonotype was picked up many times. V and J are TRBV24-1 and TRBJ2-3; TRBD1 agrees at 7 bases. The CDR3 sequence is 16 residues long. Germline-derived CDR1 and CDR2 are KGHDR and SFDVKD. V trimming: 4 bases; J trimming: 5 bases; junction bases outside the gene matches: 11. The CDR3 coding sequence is TGTGCCACCAGTGACGCCGTTTACAGGGGAATAGATACGCAGTATTTT. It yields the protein CATSDAVYRGIDTQYF.

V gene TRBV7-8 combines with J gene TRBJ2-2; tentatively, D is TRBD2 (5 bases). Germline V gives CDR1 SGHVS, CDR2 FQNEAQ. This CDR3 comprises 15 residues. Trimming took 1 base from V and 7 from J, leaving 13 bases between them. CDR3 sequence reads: CASSLESRGSGELFF. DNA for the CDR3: TGTGCCAGCAGCTTAGAATCAAGAGGGAGCGGGGAGCTGTTTTTT. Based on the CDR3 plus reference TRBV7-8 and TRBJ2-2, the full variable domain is GAGVSQSPRYKVAKRGQDVALRCDPISGHVSLFWYQQALGQGPEFLTYFQNEAQLDKSGLPSDRFFAERPEGSVSTLKIQRTQQEDSAVYLCASSLESRGSGELFFGEGSRLTVL.

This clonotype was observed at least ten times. The CDR3 loop is CSAETGGLAFSTDTQYF. The CDR3 nucleotides read TGCAGCGCTGAGACAGGGGGATTAGCCTTTAGCACAGATACGCAGTATTTT. The chain is built from TRBV29-1 and TRBJ2-3; 9 nucleotides agree with TRBD1. Per the germline V gene, CDR1 is SQVTM and CDR2 is ANQGSEA. CDR3 length: 17 amino acids. V was pared by 7 bases and J by 0 bases, with 14 bases of the junction left unmatched.

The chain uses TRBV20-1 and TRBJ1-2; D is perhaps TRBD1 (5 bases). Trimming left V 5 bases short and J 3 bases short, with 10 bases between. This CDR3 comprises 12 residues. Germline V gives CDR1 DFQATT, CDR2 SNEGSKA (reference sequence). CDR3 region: CSAWDGDYGYTF. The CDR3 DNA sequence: TGCAGTGCTTGGGACGGCGACTATGGCTACACCTTC.